This T cell receptor beta chain was identified during a study of Ad26.COV2.S vaccination and SARS-CoV-2 variants. TCRdb's copy holds only in-frame clones and misses some; the assay was immunoSEQ multiplex PCR. The sample lists roughly 270,000 clones, approximately 89% occurring once. Treatment in this sample: about 20 received Ad26.COV2.S at low or high dose, single or two shots; about five received placebo; per-sample allocation not given. Specimen acquisition occurred on day 63 following the initial vaccine or placebo injection. V dropped 5 bases and J dropped 10; count of bases not matched to a gene: 12. The germline CDR1 and CDR2 sequences are MNHEY and SVGEGT. CDR3 length: 16 residues.

This sequence originates from a person aged 18 to 59 who received the Ad26.COV2.S COVID-19 vaccine or a placebo. The J gene is TRBJ1-5, the V gene TRBV6-2 or TRBV6-3; 12 bases match TRBD1. This specimen consisted of peripheral blood, obtained in a trial of Ad26.COV2.S vaccine versus placebo. The CDR3 region has the DNA TGTGCCAGCAGTGCCCAGGGACAGGGGGCCCCGAGACCCCAGCATTTT. Translated, it gives CASSAQGQGAPRPQHF.